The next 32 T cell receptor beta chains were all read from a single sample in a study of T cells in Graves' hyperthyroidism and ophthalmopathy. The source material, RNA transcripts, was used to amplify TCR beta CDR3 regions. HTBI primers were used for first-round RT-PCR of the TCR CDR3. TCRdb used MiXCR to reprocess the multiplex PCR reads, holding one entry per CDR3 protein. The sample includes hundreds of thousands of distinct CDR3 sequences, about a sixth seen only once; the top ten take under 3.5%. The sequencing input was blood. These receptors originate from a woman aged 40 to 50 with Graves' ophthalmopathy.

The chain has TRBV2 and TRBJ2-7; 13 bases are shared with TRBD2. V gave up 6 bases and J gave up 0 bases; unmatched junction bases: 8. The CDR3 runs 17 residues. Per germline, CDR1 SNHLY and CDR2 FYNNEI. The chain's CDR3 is CASRPGLAGPTSYEQYF. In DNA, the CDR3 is TGTGCCAGCAGACCGGGACTAGCGGGACCCACCTCCTACGAGCAGTACTTC.

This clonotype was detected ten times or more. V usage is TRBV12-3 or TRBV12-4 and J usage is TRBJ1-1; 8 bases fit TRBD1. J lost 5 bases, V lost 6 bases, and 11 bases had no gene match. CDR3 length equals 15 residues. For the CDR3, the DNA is TGTGCCAGCAGCCGAGGGACAGGAGGGAGGACTGAAGCTTTCTTT. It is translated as CASSRGTGGRTEAFF.

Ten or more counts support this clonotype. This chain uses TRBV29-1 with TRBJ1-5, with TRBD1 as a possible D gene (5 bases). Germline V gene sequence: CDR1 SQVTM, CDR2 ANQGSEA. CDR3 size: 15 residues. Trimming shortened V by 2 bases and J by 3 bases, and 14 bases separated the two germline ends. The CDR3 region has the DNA TGCAGCGTTGAATGTGTCCAGGGCTTCAATCAGCCCCAGCATTTT. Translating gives CSVECVQGFNQPQHF.

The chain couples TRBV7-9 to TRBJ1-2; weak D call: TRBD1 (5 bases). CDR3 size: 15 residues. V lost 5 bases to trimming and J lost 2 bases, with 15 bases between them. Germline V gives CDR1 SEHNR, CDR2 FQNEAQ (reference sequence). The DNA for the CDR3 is TGTGCCAGCAGCATCTTACAAGGGGAGAACTATGGCTACACCTTC. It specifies CASSILQGENYGYTF.

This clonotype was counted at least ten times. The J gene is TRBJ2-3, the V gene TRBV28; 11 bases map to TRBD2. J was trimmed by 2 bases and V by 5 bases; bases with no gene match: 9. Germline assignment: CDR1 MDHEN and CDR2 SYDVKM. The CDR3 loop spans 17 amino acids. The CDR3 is CASSPPGLAVPTDTQYF. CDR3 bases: TGTGCCAGCAGTCCCCCGGGACTAGCGGTTCCCACAGATACGCAGTATTTT.

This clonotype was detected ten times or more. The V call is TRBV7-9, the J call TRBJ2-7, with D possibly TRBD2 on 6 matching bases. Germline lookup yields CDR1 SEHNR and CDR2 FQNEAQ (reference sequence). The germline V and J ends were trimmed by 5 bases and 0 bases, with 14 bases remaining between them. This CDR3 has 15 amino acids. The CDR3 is CASSPGAQSSYEQYF. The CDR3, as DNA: TGTGCCAGCAGCCCGGGAGCACAGAGCTCCTACGAGCAGTACTTC.

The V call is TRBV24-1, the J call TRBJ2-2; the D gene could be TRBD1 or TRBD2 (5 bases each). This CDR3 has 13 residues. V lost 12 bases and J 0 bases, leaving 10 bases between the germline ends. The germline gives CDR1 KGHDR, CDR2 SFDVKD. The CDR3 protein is CASGTANTGELFF. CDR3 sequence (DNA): TGTGCCTCCGGGACCGCGAACACCGGGGAGCTGTTTTTT.

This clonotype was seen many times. CDR3 loop: CASSWGGVGELFF. For the CDR3, the DNA is TGTGCCAGCAGTTGGGGAGGGGTCGGGGAGCTGTTTTTT. This chain uses TRBV28 with TRBJ2-2, with 7 bases identical to TRBD2. The CDR3 consists of 13 residues. Germline V gene lookup returns CDR1 MDHEN and CDR2 SYDVKM. The trim removed 4 bases at V and 7 bases at J, leaving 3 bases unmatched.

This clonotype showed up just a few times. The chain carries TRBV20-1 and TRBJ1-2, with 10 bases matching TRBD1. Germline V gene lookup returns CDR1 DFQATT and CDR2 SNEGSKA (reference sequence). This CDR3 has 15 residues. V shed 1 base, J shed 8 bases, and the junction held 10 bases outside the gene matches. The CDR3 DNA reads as TGCAGTGCTAGAGCTCCGGGACAGGGGACCCAGGGCTACACCTTC. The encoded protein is CSARAPGQGTQGYTF.

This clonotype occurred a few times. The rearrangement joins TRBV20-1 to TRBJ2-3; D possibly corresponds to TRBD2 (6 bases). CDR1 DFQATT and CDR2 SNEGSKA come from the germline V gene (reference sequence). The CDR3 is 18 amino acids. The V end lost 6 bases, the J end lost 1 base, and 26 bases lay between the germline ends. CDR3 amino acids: CSALRGSGRGSGTDTQYF. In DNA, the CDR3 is TGCAGTGCCCTTCGGGGGTCGGGCCGGGGGTCCGGCACAGATACGCAGTATTTT.

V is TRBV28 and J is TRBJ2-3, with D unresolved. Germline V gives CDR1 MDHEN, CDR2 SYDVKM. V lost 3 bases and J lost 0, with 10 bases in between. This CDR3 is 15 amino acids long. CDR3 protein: CASSLAQTSTDTQYF. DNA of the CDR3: TGTGCCAGCAGTTTGGCTCAGACTAGCACAGATACGCAGTATTTT.

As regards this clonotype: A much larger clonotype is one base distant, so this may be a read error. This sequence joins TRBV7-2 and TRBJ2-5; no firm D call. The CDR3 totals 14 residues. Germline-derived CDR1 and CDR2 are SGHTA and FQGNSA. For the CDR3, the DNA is TGTGTCAGCAGTTCAGGTGTCGGCCAAGAGACCCAGTACTTC. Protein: CVSSSGVGQETQYF. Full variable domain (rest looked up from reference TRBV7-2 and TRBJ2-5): GAGVSQSPSNKVTEKGKDVELRCDPISGHTALYWYRQSLGQGLEFLIYFQGNSAPDKSGLPSDRFSAERTGGSVSTLTIQRTQQEDSAVYLCVSSSGVGQETQYFGPGTRLLVL.

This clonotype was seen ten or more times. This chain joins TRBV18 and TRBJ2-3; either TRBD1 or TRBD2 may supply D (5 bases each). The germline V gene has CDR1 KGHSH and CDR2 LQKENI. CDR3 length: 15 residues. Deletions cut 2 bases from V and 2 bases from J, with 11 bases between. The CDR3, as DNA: TGTGCCAGCTCACCAGTGGGGGATTTCACAGATACGCAGTATTTT. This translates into CASSPVGDFTDTQYF.

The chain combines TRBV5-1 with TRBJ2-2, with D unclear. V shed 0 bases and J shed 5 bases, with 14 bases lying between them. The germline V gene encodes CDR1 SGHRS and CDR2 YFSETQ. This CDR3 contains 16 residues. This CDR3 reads CASSLETVKGTGELFF. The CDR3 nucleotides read TGCGCCAGCAGCTTGGAAACAGTAAAGGGAACCGGGGAGCTGTTTTTT.

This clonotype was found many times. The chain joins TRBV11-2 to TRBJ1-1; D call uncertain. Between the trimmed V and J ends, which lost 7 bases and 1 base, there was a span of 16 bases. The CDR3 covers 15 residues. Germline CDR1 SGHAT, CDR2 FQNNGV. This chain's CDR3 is CASNPPPNANTEAFF. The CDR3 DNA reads TGTGCCAGCAACCCCCCTCCCAACGCGAACACTGAAGCTTTCTTT. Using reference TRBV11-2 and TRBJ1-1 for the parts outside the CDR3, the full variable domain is EAGVAQSPRYKIIEKRQSVAFWCNPISGHATLYWYQQILGQGPKLLIQFQNNGVVDDSQLPKDRFSAERLKGVDSTLKIQPAKLEDSAVYLCASNPPPNANTEAFFGQGTRLTVV.

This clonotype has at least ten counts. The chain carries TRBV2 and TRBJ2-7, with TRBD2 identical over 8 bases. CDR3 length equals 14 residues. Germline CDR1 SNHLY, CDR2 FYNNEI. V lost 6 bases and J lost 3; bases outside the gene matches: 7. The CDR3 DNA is TGTGCCAGCAGAGTTCGACTAGCGCTCTACGAGCAGTACTTC. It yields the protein CASRVRLALYEQYF. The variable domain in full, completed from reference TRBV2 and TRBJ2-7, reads EPEVTQTPSHQVTQMGQEVILRCVPISNHLYFYWYRQILGQKVEFLVSFYNNEISEKSEIFDDQFSVERPDGSNFTLKIRSTKLEDSAMYFCASRVRLALYEQYFGPGTRLTVT.

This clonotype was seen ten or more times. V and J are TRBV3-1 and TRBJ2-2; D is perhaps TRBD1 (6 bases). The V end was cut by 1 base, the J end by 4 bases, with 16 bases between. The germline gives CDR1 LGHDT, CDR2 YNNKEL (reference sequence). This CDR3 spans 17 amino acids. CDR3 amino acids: CASSQARGARGTGELFF. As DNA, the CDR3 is TGTGCCAGCAGCCAAGCCAGGGGCGCGAGGGGCACCGGGGAGCTGTTTTTT.

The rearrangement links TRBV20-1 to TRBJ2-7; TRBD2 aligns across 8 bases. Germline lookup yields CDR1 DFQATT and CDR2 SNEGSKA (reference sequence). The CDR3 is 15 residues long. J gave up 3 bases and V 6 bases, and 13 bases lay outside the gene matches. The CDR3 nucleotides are TGCAGTGCCTATGCGGGGGGCGCGGGCAGCTACGAGCAGTACTTC. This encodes CSAYAGGAGSYEQYF.

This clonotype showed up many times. CDR3 coding DNA: TGTGCCAGCAGTTCTTGGTCTAGCGGATACTACGAGCAGTACTTC. Amino acids: CASSSWSSGYYEQYF. This chain uses TRBV2 with TRBJ2-7, with 7 bases identical to TRBD2. This CDR3 spans 15 amino acids. V lost 5 bases and J lost 3; bases outside the gene matches: 10. Per the germline V gene, CDR1 is SNHLY and CDR2 is FYNNEI.

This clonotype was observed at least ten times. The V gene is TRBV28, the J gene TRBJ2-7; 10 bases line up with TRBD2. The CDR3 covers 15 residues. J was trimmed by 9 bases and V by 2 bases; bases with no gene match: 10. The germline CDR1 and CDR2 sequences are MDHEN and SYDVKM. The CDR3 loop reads CASSLRASGSNSQYF. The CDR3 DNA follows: TGTGCCAGCAGTTTACGGGCTAGCGGGAGTAACTCGCAGTACTTC.

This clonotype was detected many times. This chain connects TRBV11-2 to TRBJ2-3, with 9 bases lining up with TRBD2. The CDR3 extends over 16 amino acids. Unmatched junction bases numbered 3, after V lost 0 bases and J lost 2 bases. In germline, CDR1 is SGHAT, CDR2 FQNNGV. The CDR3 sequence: CASSLELAGHTDTQYF. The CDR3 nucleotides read TGTGCCAGCAGCTTAGAGCTAGCGGGGCACACAGATACGCAGTATTTT.

CDR3 region: CASSTTGPTDTQYF. The CDR3 DNA reads as TGTGCCAGCAGCACGACAGGGCCCACAGATACGCAGTATTTT. This chain joins TRBV7-9 and TRBJ2-3; TRBD1 matches 7 bases. Germline V gene sequence: CDR1 SEHNR, CDR2 FQNEAQ (reference sequence). The CDR3 is made up of 14 amino acids. J was trimmed by 2 bases and V by 5 bases; bases with no gene match: 4. Full variable domain (missing parts from reference TRBV7-9 and TRBJ2-3): DTGVSQNPRHKITKRGQNVTFRCDPISEHNRLYWYRQTLGQGPEFLTYFQNEAQLEKSRLLSDRFSAERPKGSFSTLEIQRTEQGDSAMYLCASSTTGPTDTQYFGPGTRLTVL.

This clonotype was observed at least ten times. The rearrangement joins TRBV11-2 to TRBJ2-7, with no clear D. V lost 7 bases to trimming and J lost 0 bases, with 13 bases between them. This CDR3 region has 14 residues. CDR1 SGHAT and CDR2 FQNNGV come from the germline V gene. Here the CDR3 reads CASTPTVGSYEQYF. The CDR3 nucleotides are TGTGCCAGCACCCCGACCGTGGGCTCCTACGAGCAGTACTTC.

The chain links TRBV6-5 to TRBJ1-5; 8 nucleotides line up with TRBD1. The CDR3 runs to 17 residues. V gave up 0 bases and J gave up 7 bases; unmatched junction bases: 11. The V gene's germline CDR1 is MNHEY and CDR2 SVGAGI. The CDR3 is CASSYSHPGGLEQPQHF. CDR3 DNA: TGTGCCAGCAGTTACTCACATCCAGGGGGCTTGGAACAGCCCCAGCATTTT.

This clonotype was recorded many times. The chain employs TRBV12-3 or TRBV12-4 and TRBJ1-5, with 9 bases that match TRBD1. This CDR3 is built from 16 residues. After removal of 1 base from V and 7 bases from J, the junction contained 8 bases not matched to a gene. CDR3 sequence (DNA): TGTGCCAGCAGTTTAGGGGACAGGGAACTTAAACAGCCCCAGCATTTT. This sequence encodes CASSLGDRELKQPQHF.

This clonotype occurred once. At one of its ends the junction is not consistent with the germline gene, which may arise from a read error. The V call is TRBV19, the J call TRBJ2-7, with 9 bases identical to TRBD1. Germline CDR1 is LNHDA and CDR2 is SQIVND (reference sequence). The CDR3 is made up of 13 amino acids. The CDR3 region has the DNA TGTACCAGTAGGGGACAGGGCCAATACGAGCAGTACTTC. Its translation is CTSRGQGQYEQYF.

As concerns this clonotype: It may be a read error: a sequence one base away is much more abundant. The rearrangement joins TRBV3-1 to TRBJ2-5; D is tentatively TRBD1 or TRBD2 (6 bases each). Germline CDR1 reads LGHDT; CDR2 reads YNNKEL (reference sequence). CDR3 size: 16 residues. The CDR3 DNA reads TGTGCCAGCGGCCAAGTGGAACGGGGGCTCCAAGAGACCCAGTACTTC. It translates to CASGQVERGLQETQYF.

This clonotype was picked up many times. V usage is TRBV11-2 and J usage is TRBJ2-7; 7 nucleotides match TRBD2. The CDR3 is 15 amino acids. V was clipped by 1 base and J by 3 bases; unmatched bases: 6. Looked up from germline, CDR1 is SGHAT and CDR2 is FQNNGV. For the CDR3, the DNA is TGTGCCAGCAGCTTAGGTCTAGCGGTCAGCTACGAGCAGTACTTC. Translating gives CASSLGLAVSYEQYF. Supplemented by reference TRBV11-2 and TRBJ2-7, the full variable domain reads EAGVAQSPRYKIIEKRQSVAFWCNPISGHATLYWYQQILGQGPKLLIQFQNNGVVDDSQLPKDRFSAERLKGVDSTLKIQPAKLEDSAVYLCASSLGLAVSYEQYFGPGTRLTVT.

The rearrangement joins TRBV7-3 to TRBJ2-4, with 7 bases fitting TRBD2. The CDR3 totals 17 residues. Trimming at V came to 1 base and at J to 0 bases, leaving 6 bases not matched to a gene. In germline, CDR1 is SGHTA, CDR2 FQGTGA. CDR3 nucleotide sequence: TGTGCCAGCAGCTTAAACGGCGGGGGATCAGCCAAAAACATTCAGTACTTC. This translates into CASSLNGGGSAKNIQYF.

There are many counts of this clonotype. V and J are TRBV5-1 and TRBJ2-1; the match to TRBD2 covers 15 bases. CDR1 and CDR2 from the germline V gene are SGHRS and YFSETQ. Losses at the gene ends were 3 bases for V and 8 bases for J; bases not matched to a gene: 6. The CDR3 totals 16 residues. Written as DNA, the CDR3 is TGCGCCAGCAGCTACGGACTAGCGGGGGGGATCGATGAGCAGTTCTTC. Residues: CASSYGLAGGIDEQFF.

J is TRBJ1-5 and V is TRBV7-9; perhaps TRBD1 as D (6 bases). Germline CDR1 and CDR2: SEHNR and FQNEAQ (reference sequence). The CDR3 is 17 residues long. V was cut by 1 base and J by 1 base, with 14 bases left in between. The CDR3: CASSLGSRTVSNQPQHF. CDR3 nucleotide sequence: TGTGCCAGCAGCTTAGGCTCGAGGACAGTAAGCAATCAGCCCCAGCATTTT. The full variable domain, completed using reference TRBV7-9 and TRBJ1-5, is DTGVSQNPRHKITKRGQNVTFRCDPISEHNRLYWYRQTLGQGPEFLTYFQNEAQLEKSRLLSDRFSAERPKGSFSTLEIQRTEQGDSAMYLCASSLGSRTVSNQPQHFGDGTRLSIL.

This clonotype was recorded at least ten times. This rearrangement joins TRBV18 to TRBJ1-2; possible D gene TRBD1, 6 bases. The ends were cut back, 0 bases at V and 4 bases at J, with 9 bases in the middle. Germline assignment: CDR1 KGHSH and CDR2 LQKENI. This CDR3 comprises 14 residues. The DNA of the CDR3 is TGTGCCAGCTCACCACCGACAGGCGGCTATGGCTACACCTTC. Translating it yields CASSPPTGGYGYTF.